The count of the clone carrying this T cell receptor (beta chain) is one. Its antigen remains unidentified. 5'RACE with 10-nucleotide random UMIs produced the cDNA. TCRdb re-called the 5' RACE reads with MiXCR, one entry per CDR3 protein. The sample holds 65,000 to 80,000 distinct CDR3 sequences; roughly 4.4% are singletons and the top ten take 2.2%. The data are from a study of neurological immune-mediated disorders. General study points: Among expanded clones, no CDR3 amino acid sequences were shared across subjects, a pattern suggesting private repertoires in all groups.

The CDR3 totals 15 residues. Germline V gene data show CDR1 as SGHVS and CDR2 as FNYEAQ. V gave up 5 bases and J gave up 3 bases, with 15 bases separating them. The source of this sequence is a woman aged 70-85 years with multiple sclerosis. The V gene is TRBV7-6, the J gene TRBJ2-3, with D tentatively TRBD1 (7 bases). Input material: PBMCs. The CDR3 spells CASSPPAGQTDTQYF. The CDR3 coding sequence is TGTGCCAGCAGCCCCCCCGCGGGACAGACAGATACGCAGTATTTT. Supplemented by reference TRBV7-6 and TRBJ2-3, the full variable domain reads GAGVSQSPRYKVTKRGQDVALRCDPISGHVSLYWYRQALGQGPEFLTYFNYEAQQDKSGLPNDRFSAERPEGSISTLTIQRTEQRDSAMYRCASSPPAGQTDTQYFGPGTRLTVL.